This TCR beta chain comes out of a study of OX40 agonist ivuxolimab in advanced cancers. Regarding the complete study: Ivuxolimab was a fully human IgG2 agonistic monoclonal antibody targeting the costimulatory receptor OX40 (CD134). Peripheral TCRbeta sequencing was intended to test whether TCR sequence diversity was altered and clonal T-cell expansion was caused by ivuxolimab. Intravenous ivuxolimab was administered to patients every 2 weeks at six dose levels: 0.01, 0.1, 0.3, 1.5, 3 and 10 mg/kg. Patients were allowed to have had prior anti-PD-1, anti-PD-L1 or anti-CTLA-4 therapy, and approximately 40% of the dose-escalation patients had previously received checkpoint inhibitors. Partial responses were achieved by three dose-escalation patients, of whom one had hepatocellular carcinoma and two had cutaneous melanoma. Of the approximately 50 dose-escalation patients, hepatocellular carcinoma was present in some 19, melanoma in roughly 15, renal cell carcinoma in 9 and head and neck cancer in 9. The paper covers the monotherapy dose-escalation part of the phase I ivuxolimab trial, which included N ≈ 50 patients. In the dose-escalation cohort, 65% to 90% of patients were male, and the mean age was roughly 60 years, with a range of roughly 20 to 79. Results and caveats for the whole study, not just this receptor: Low levels of normalized T-cell clonal expansion were also seen in some nonresponding patients. Clonal expansion of both CD4+ and CD8+ blood T cells was observed from baseline to week 6 at doses 0.1 to 3.0 mg/kg. After ivuxolimab, expanded clones were on average more numerous among CD8+ T cells than among CD4+ T cells. The antigen specificity of the peripheral T cells that underwent clonal expansion was not determined. In the 0.1-3.0 mg/kg groups, partial responders were among the patients with the lowest normalized peripheral clonal expansion, particularly in CD8+ T cells.

Patients with autoimmune disease history or receiving systemic immunosuppression were excluded from the trial. Peripheral blood for TCR sequencing was drawn from every dose cohort at baseline, at cycle 4 day 1 and at cycle 7 day 1. Samples were obtained from an open-label, multicenter, first-in-human phase I dose-escalation trial of ivuxolimab. Adults with locally advanced or metastatic melanoma, renal cell carcinoma, hepatocellular carcinoma or head and neck squamous cell carcinoma were enrolled in the trial. Before TCR sequencing, CD4+ T cells and CD8+ T cells from peripheral blood were sorted into separate populations. Note on this clone: It has no known antigen specificity. No base quality information exists; no much larger clone differs at one position.

Genomic DNA was extracted from sorted cells for sequencing of the TCRbeta CDR3 region. TCRbeta CDR3 regions were sequenced using the immunoSEQ Assay. The table was pulled from immuneACCESS by TCRdb, which kept in-frame rearrangements only. Such tables lose some clones; where checked, under half of the loss comes from unresolved V genes, and the rest has no known cause. In this sample the table shows 53,000 or so clones, approximately 81% of which occur a single time. The ten largest make up 3.5% to 5.5% of the sample. V and J lose 6 bases and 7 bases, and a span of 19 bases separates them. From its cysteine to its phenylalanine, the CDR3 spans 14 amino acids. Just CDR3 DNA is preserved here, 42 bases in frame from base 1. The CDR1 and CDR2 encoded by the germline V gene are MNHEY and SVGAGI.

This TCR derives from an adult with an advanced solid tumor such as melanoma, head and neck, liver or kidney cancer. This receptor chain uses TRBV6-5 and TRBJ2-7, and possibly TRBD2, on 5 matching bases. The sequencing used CD4+ or CD8+ T cells sorted from blood, collected in a trial of the OX40 agonist ivuxolimab. The CDR3 has the sequence CASRPTRAVREQYF. The nucleotide sequence is given as TGTGCCAGCAGACCTACTAGGGCAGTGCGTGAGCAGTACTTC.